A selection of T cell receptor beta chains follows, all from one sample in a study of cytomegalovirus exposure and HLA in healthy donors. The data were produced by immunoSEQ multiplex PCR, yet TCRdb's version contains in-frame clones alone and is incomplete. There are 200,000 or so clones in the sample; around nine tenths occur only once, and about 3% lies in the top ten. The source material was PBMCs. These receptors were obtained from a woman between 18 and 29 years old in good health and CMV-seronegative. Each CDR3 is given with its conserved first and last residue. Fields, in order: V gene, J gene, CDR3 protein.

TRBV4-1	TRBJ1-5	CASSQDIRGISNQPQHF
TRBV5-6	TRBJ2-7	CASSLGRSGEQYF
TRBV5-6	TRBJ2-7	CASSLISAYEQYF
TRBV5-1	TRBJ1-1	CASSLESGRTEAFF
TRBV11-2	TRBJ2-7	CASSLDNGRAILYEQYF
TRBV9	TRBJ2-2	CASSVAVGGPNTGELFF
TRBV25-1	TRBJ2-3	CASSELDSDITDTQYF
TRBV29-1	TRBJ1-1	CSVLQGNTEAFF
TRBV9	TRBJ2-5	CASSEDPTTGTQYF
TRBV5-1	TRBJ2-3	CASSHRQGSTSDTQYF
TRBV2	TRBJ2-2	CASSGQGSNTGELFF
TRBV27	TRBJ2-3	CASSFPQGPLHFF
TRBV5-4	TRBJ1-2	CASSPDSNYGYTF
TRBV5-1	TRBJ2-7	CARTSGILNEQYF
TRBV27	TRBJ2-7	CASSFPGSYEQYF
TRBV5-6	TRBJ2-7	CASSLAPGLAPYEQYF
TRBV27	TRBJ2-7	CASSWTSGRKEQYF
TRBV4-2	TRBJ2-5	CASSQEVGTAQETQYF
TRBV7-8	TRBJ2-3	CASSLYRTGGTDTQYF
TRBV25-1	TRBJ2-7	CASSELGGSYEQYF
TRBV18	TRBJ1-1	CASSPRGLDTEAFF
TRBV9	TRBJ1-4	CASSVEGGGDEKLFF
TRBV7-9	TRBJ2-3	CASRTRTSGRGSTDTQYF
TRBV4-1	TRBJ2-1	CASSQPGLGDEQFF
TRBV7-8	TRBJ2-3	CASSPDQREGQDTQYF
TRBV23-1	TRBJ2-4	CARPGLAGVWNIQYF
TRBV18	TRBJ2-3	CASSPGLAGVFRVDTQYF
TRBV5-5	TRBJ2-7	CASSHPDRFYEQYF
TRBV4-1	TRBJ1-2	CASSQLTGGFGPDYGYTF